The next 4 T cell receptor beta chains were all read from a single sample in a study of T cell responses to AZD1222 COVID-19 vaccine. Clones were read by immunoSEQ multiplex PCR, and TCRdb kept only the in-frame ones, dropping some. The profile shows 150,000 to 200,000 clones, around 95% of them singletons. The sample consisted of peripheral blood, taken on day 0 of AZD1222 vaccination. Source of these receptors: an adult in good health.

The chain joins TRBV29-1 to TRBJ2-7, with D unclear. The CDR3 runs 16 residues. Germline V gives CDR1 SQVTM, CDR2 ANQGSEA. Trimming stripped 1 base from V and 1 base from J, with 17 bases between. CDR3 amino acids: CSVEVGWDAPSYEQYF. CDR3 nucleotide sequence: TGCAGCGTTGAAGTCGGGTGGGATGCCCCTTCCTACGAGCAGTACTTC.

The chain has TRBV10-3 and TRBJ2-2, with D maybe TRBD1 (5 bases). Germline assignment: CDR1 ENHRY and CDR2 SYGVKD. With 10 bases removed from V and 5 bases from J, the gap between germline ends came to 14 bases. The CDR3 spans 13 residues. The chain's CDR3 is CATGRTKTGELFF. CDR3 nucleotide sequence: TGTGCCACAGGACGGACAAAGACCGGGGAGCTGTTTTTT.

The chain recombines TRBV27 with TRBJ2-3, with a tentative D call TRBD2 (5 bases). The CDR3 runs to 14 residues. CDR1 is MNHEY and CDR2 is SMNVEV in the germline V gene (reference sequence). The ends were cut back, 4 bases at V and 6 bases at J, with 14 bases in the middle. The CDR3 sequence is CASSSRTRRDTQYF. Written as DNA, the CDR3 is TGTGCCAGCAGTTCTCGTACTCGGAGGGATACGCAGTATTTT.

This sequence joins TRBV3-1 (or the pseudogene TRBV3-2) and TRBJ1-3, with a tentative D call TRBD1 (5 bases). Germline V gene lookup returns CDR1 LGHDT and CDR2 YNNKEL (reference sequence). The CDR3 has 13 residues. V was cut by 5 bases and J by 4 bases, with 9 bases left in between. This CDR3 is CASSTNRGNTIYF. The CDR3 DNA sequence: TGTGCCAGCAGCACCAACAGGGGAAACACCATATATTTT.